This T cell receptor beta chain derives from a study of blood T cell repertoires in COVID-19. The ends lost 4 bases at V and 0 bases at J; junction bases unmatched: 7. Germline V gene lookup returns CDR1 ENHRY and CDR2 SYGVKD. The length of the CDR3 is 16 residues. Libraries were prepared by immunoSEQ multiplex PCR; TCRdb keeps only in-frame clonotypes and omits some of them. The sample carries 250,000 to 350,000 clones, 85% to 90% recorded once. The clonotype originates from a woman under 30 who had recovered from COVID-19. V gene TRBV10-3 combines with J gene TRBJ1-2; 8 bases agree with TRBD1. What was sequenced was PBMCs or T cells enriched from blood (not recorded which). The CDR3 loop reads CAISGTGPSSNYGYTF. The CDR3 nucleotides read TGTGCCATCAGTGGGACAGGGCCAAGCTCTAACTATGGCTACACCTTC.